The entry that follows covers one T cell receptor (beta chain) sequence. The CDR3 contains 12 residues. The germline V gene encodes CDR1 SGHVS and CDR2 FNYEAQ. Trimming stripped 5 bases from V and 6 bases from J, with 11 bases between. The data derive from a study of low-dose radiotherapy and immunotherapy resistance in tumors. TRAV- and TRBV-specific primers were used for first-strand cDNA, which covered alpha and beta chains. The authors ran approximately 20 PCR cycles to amplify TCRs with a constant-region primer and V-primer adapter. A single record per CDR3 protein comes from TCRdb applying MiXCR to the reads. The data hold some 11,000 distinct CDR3 sequences, with about 54% observed a single time. Nivolumab, ipilimumab, aspirin, low-dose cyclophosphamide and low-dose radiotherapy were all administered to the donors.

The chain employs TRBV7-6 and TRBJ2-7; D is unclear. The receptor was isolated from a human donor with advanced metastatic prostate, ovarian, gallbladder or colorectal cancer (not recorded which). This table probably holds off-target reads from a library built for another chain. The CDR3: CASSNIPSEQYF. DNA of the CDR3: TGTGCCAGCAGCAATATCCCCTCCGAGCAGTACTTC.